Each of the 32 T cell receptor beta chains below was sequenced from the same sample in a study of blood T cell repertoires in COVID-19. Clones were read by immunoSEQ multiplex PCR, and TCRdb kept only the in-frame ones, dropping some. The sample yields a few hundred thousand clones, 65% to 90% seen once. Sample: peripheral blood. The receptor set was obtained from an older woman with COVID-19, enrolled during active disease.

This clone was detected a few times. This chain joins TRBV7-9 and TRBJ1-2; D call uncertain. V was pared by 3 bases and J by 6 bases, with 14 bases between. Per germline, CDR1 SEHNR and CDR2 FQNEAQ (reference sequence). The length of the CDR3 is 14 residues. The CDR3 is CASSLDLYSDGYTF. CDR3 bases: TGTGCCAGCAGCTTGGATTTGTATAGCGATGGCTACACCTTC.

J is TRBJ1-2 and V is TRBV9, with D perhaps matching TRBD1 (5 bases). CDR3 length: 15 residues. V lost 0 bases, J lost 1 base, and 10 bases lay in between. Germline loops: CDR1 SGDLS, CDR2 YYNGEE. As DNA, the CDR3 is TGTGCCAGCAGCGTAGAAAGGGGCCTTAACTATGGCTACACCTTC. As protein: CASSVERGLNYGYTF.

The DNA for the CDR3 is TGCGCCAGCAGCCACCGGACAGGCTACGAGCAGTACTTC. Amino acids: CASSHRTGYEQYF. The V gene is TRBV4-3, the J gene TRBJ2-7; 7 bases match TRBD1. The CDR3 length is 13 residues. Looked up from germline, CDR1 is LGHNA and CDR2 is YSLEER. The trim removed 3 bases at V and 3 bases at J, leaving 2 bases unmatched.

This chain uses TRBV27 with TRBJ1-2; D gene unclear. Per germline, CDR1 MNHEY and CDR2 SMNVEV (reference sequence). V lost 3 bases, J lost 4 bases, and 9 bases lay in between. CDR3 size: 13 residues. CDR3: CASSFQISYGYTF. CDR3 DNA: TGTGCCAGCAGTTTTCAGATTTCCTATGGCTACACCTTC.

The chain carries TRBV7-9 and TRBJ2-7; tentatively, D is TRBD1 (6 bases). V was clipped by 4 bases and J by 1 base, with 11 bases between them. CDR3 length equals 14 residues. Germline loops: CDR1 SEHNR, CDR2 FQNEAQ (reference sequence). CDR3 nucleotides: TGTGCCAGCAGCTATTACAGGGTTTCCTACGAGCAGTACTTC. This encodes CASSYYRVSYEQYF.

The DNA of the CDR3 is TGTGCCAGCAGTGATAAAGCCAGGGGGCTGGGAAATGAAAAACTGTTTTTT. Translating it yields CASSDKARGLGNEKLFF. The gene calls are TRBV25-1 and TRBJ1-4, with 8 bases lining up with TRBD1. Germline trimming cut 3 bases from V and 5 bases from J; bases unmatched to any gene: 11. The CDR3 has 17 residues. The germline V gene has CDR1 MGHDK and CDR2 SYGVNS.

This clone appeared a single time. The V call is TRBV6-5, the J call TRBJ2-1, with 12 bases identical to TRBD2. CDR1 is MNHEY and CDR2 is SVGAGI in the germline V gene. The length of the CDR3 is 15 residues. V shed 6 bases, J shed 5 bases, and the junction held 5 bases outside the gene matches. The CDR3 loop is CASRRTSGVNNEQFF. The CDR3 nucleotides are TGTGCCAGCAGACGGACTAGCGGGGTGAACAATGAGCAGTTCTTC.

The chain joins TRBV19 to TRBJ1-1; D call uncertain. V gave up 6 bases and J gave up 1 base, with 3 bases separating them. Germline V gene sequence: CDR1 LNHDA, CDR2 SQIVND (reference sequence). The CDR3 sequence is 11 residues long. The DNA for the CDR3 is TGTGCCAGTAGCCAGAACACTGAAGCTTTCTTT. It is translated as CASSQNTEAFF. Supplemented by reference TRBV19 and TRBJ1-1, the full variable domain reads DGGITQSPKYLFRKEGQNVTLSCEQNLNHDAMYWYRQDPGQGLRLIYYSQIVNDFQKGDIAEGYSVSREKKESFPLTVTSAQKNPTAFYLCASSQNTEAFFGQGTRLTVV.

Concerning this clone itself: The sample holds other DNA sequences that translate to the same CDR3. The CDR3 spells CASSPDRGNSPLHF. As DNA, the CDR3 is TGTGCCAGCTCACCAGACAGGGGTAATTCACCCCTCCACTTT. This chain joins TRBV18 and TRBJ1-6; 8 bases line up with TRBD1. The CDR3 extends over 14 amino acids. J gave up 6 bases and V 2 bases, and 0 bases lay outside the gene matches. CDR1 and CDR2 from the germline V gene are KGHSH and LQKENI. Full variable domain (rest looked up from reference TRBV18 and TRBJ1-6): NAGVMQNPRHLVRRRGQEARLRCSPMKGHSHVYWYRQLPEEGLKFMVYLQKENIIDESGMPKERFSAEFPKEGPSILRIQQVVRGDSAAYFCASSPDRGNSPLHFGNGTRLTVT.

The rearrangement links TRBV4-1 to TRBJ2-7; possible D gene TRBD1, 5 bases. CDR1 and CDR2 (germline): MGHRA, YSYEKL. There are 15 residues in the CDR3. V dropped 1 base and J dropped 5 bases, with 15 bases sitting between them. The CDR3 DNA reads TGCGCCAGCAGCCAAGGATGGGCAGGGCGCGACGAGCAGTACTTC. Protein sequence: CASSQGWAGRDEQYF.

This chain uses TRBV4-2 with TRBJ1-2; a weak D match, TRBD1 (5 bases). Trimming cost V 4 bases and J 0 bases, with 15 bases left between them. The CDR3 runs to 16 residues. The germline CDR1 and CDR2 sequences are LGHNA and YNFKEQ. CDR3 sequence reads: CASSPGSGSTNYGYTF. The CDR3 coding sequence is TGTGCCAGCAGCCCTGGTTCAGGGTCAACTAACTATGGCTACACCTTC.

This clone was seen more than once but under ten times. The genes are TRBV10-3 and TRBJ2-7, with 8 positions matching TRBD1. The junction had 14 bases not matched to a gene; V was cut back by 6 bases and J by 4 bases. In germline, CDR1 is ENHRY, CDR2 SYGVKD. This CDR3 has 16 amino acids. The CDR3 region is CAISQSTGEFEYEQYF. Here the CDR3 DNA reads TGTGCCATCAGCCAATCGACAGGGGAGTTCGAATACGAGCAGTACTTC.

The rearrangement links TRBV9 to TRBJ2-1; TRBD1 might be the D (6 bases). CDR1 is SGDLS, CDR2 YYNGEE, per germline. The CDR3 contains 15 residues. V was trimmed by 4 bases and J by 3 bases, leaving 14 bases between them. CDR3 DNA: TGTGCCAGCAGCCCGCGGACAGCTAGCTACAATGAGCAGTTCTTC. This sequence encodes CASSPRTASYNEQFF. The full variable domain, in which reference TRBV9 and TRBJ2-1 provide the parts outside the CDR3, is DSGVTQTPKHLITATGQRVTLRCSPRSGDLSVYWYQQSLDQGLQFLIQYYNGEERAKGNILERFSAQQFPDLHSELNLSSLELGDSALYFCASSPRTASYNEQFFGPGTRLTVL.

The gene calls are TRBV11-2 and TRBJ1-2; 8 bases match TRBD1. The CDR3 consists of 15 residues. V dropped 1 base and J dropped 4; count of bases not matched to a gene: 5. The germline gives CDR1 SGHAT, CDR2 FQNNGV. CDR3 coding DNA: TGTGCCAGCAGCTTAGGGACAGGGAAACCCTATGGCTACACCTTC. Its protein is CASSLGTGKPYGYTF.

This chain connects TRBV7-2 to TRBJ2-7; 8 positions agree with TRBD1. The length of the CDR3 is 15 residues. The ends lost 5 bases at V and 0 bases at J; junction bases unmatched: 6. CDR1 SGHTA and CDR2 FQGNSA come from the germline V gene. CDR3 bases: TGTGCCAGCAGCCCGACAGGGGTTAGCTCCTACGAGCAGTACTTC. Amino acids: CASSPTGVSSYEQYF.

V and J are TRBV6-5 and TRBJ1-1; 8 bases map to TRBD1. Germline loops: CDR1 MNHEY, CDR2 SVGAGI. CDR3 length equals 14 residues. Trimming removed 4 bases from V and 5 bases from J; junction bases left unmatched: 6. This chain's CDR3 is CASSLDRVRTEAFF. The CDR3 region has the DNA TGTGCCAGCAGTTTGGACAGGGTTCGGACTGAAGCTTTCTTT.

The V call is TRBV7-6, the J call TRBJ2-2; D might be TRBD2 (6 bases). Trimming shortened V by 4 bases and J by 0 bases, and 12 bases separated the two germline ends. Germline CDR1 and CDR2: SGHVS and FNYEAQ. There are 16 residues in the CDR3. In DNA, the CDR3 is TGTGCCAGCAGCTCCCTCGGCGGGGCGAACACCGGGGAGCTGTTTTTT. This sequence encodes CASSSLGGANTGELFF.

The rearrangement joins TRBV6-5 to TRBJ1-4, with a weak D call TRBD1 (5 bases). The CDR3 runs 15 residues. V lost 6 bases, J lost 6 bases, and 17 bases lay in between. The V gene's germline CDR1 is MNHEY and CDR2 SVGAGI. This CDR3 is CASSPRDGGYEKLFF. In nucleotides, the CDR3 is TGTGCCAGCAGCCCCCGGGACGGAGGGTATGAAAAACTGTTTTTT.

The rearrangement joins TRBV21-1 to TRBJ2-1; TRBD2 reflects the table's D call only, with no check against the DNA. TRBV21-1 is classified as a pseudogene. The CDR3 is made up of 18 amino acids. CDR3 protein: CASSNGRTTTPLENEQFF. The CDR3 region has the DNA TGTGCCAGCAGCAATGGGCGGACTACCACCCCCCTAGAAAATGAGCAGTTCTTC.

This rearrangement joins TRBV5-4 to TRBJ2-6, with D tentatively TRBD1 (5 bases). CDR3 size: 15 residues. V lost 3 bases and J 3 bases, leaving 10 bases between the germline ends. The germline V gene has CDR1 SGHNT and CDR2 YYREEE (reference sequence). CDR3 region: CASSSQGIGANVLTF. Written as DNA, the CDR3 is TGTGCCAGCAGCTCCCAGGGTATTGGGGCCAACGTCCTGACTTTC.

This chain uses TRBV6-5 with TRBJ1-5, with 8 bases lining up with TRBD1. This CDR3 is 15 amino acids long. CDR1 is MNHEY and CDR2 is SVGAGI in the germline V gene. The trim removed 2 bases at V and 3 bases at J, leaving 3 bases unmatched. CDR3 sequence reads: CASSYRQGSNQPQHF. In DNA form, the CDR3 reads TGTGCCAGCAGTTACCGACAGGGGTCCAATCAGCCCCAGCATTTT.

V and J are TRBV11-3 and TRBJ1-3; weak D call: TRBD1 (5 bases). The germline V and J ends were trimmed by 0 bases and 0 bases, with 9 bases remaining between them. Germline CDR1 is SGHNT and CDR2 is YENEEA. This CDR3 spans 16 amino acids. CDR3 nucleotide sequence: TGTGCCAGCAGCTTAGAGAGGGGAGGCTCTGGAAACACCATATATTTT. Protein sequence: CASSLERGGSGNTIYF. The variable domain in full, completed from reference TRBV11-3 and TRBJ1-3, reads EAGVVQSPRYKIIEKKQPVAFWCNPISGHNTLYWYLQNLGQGPELLIRYENEEAVDDSQLPKDRFSAERLKGVDSTLKIQPAELGDSAVYLCASSLERGGSGNTIYFGEGSWLTVV.

DNA of the CDR3: TGTGCCAGCAGCTTAGTAGGGCAGTCTAGCGGGAGGGCTTACAATGAGCAGTTCTTC. Translated, it gives CASSLVGQSSGRAYNEQFF. The V and J genes are TRBV7-9 and TRBJ2-1; 12 nucleotides align to TRBD2. The CDR3 is 19 amino acids. The J segment lost 4 bases and the V segment lost 1 base, leaving 11 bases of the junction unmatched. The V gene's germline CDR1 is SEHNR and CDR2 FQNEAQ (reference sequence).

This clone was recorded only once. The rearrangement links TRBV24-1 to TRBJ1-2; D is uncertain. V lost 4 bases and J lost 2, with 7 bases in between. CDR1 and CDR2 (germline): KGHDR, SFDVKD. CDR3 length: 13 amino acids. CDR3 in amino acids: CATSETRNYGYTF. The CDR3 coding sequence is TGTGCCACCAGTGAAACCCGGAACTATGGCTACACCTTC.

V is TRBV21-1 and J is TRBJ1-5. TRBV21-1 is noted as a pseudogene. The CDR3 length is 19 residues. The CDR3 here is CASSKERIRGRRKGQPQHF. In DNA, the CDR3 is TGTGCCAGCAGCAAAGAAAGGATTAGAGGACGGAGGAAAGGCCAGCCCCAGCATTTT.

Written as DNA, the CDR3 is TGTGCCAGCAGTGAATTTCAATCTAACTATGGCTACACCTTC. Protein sequence: CASSEFQSNYGYTF. This rearrangement joins TRBV25-1 to TRBJ1-2; no clear D. V lost 1 base to trimming and J lost 0 bases, with 6 bases between them. The CDR3 is 14 amino acids. Germline CDR1 MGHDK, CDR2 SYGVNS.

J is TRBJ2-7 and V is TRBV9; TRBD1 matches at 7 bases. Germline CDR1 reads SGDLS; CDR2 reads YYNGEE. CDR3 length: 14 residues. With V trimmed by 3 bases and J by 6 bases, 9 bases remained unmatched. This CDR3 reads CASSAQGDLSEQYF. The CDR3 DNA sequence: TGTGCCAGCAGCGCCCAGGGGGATCTAAGCGAGCAGTACTTC.

The V call is TRBV9, the J call TRBJ2-7; the match to TRBD2 covers 8 bases. Germline V lookup: CDR1 SGDLS, CDR2 YYNGEE. The V gene end was trimmed by 3 bases and the J gene end by 2 bases; junction bases not matched to a gene: 7. The CDR3 loop spans 15 amino acids. DNA of the CDR3: TGTGCCAGCAGCGAAGTAGCGGGGAACACCTACGAGCAGTACTTC. It is translated as CASSEVAGNTYEQYF.

This chain links TRBV7-2 with TRBJ1-1; TRBD1 matches 7 bases. The CDR3 length is 14 residues. V trimming: 4 bases; J trimming: 2 bases; junction bases outside the gene matches: 4. Germline V CDR1 and CDR2: SGHTA, FQGNSA. CDR3 sequence: CASSWDRRNTEAFF. The CDR3 DNA follows: TGTGCCAGCAGCTGGGACAGAAGAAACACTGAAGCTTTCTTT.

The CDR3 sequence: CASSENEVSMWGGNQPQHF. The CDR3 DNA sequence: TGTGCCAGCAGTGAAAATGAGGTCAGTATGTGGGGAGGCAATCAGCCCCAGCATTTT. The rearrangement joins TRBV2 to TRBJ1-5, with D unresolved. The germline V gene has CDR1 SNHLY and CDR2 FYNNEI. Trimming removed 2 bases at V and 2 bases at J, with 22 bases between. CDR3 length: 19 amino acids.

The V gene is TRBV19, the J gene TRBJ2-5; 10 nucleotides line up with TRBD1. CDR3 length equals 15 residues. Germline CDR1 reads LNHDA; CDR2 reads SQIVND (reference sequence). The ends lost 4 bases at V and 6 bases at J; junction bases unmatched: 8. CDR3: CASSNSRQGAQTQYF. The CDR3 nucleotides are TGTGCCAGTAGTAACTCAAGACAGGGGGCTCAGACCCAGTACTTC. Based on the CDR3 plus reference TRBV19 and TRBJ2-5, the full variable domain is DGGITQSPKYLFRKEGQNVTLSCEQNLNHDAMYWYRQDPGQGLRLIYYSQIVNDFQKGDIAEGYSVSREKKESFPLTVTSAQKNPTAFYLCASSNSRQGAQTQYFGPGTRLLVL.

The sample holds one count of this clone. The chain joins TRBV5-8 to TRBJ1-5; possible D gene TRBD1, 5 bases. This CDR3 is 17 amino acids long. The V end was cut by 3 bases, the J end by 1 base, with 17 bases between. Germline CDR1 and CDR2: SGHTS and YDEGEE. The CDR3 coding sequence is TGTGCCAGCAGCTCTGGAGTATGGCAGGGAAGCAATCAGCCCCAGCATTTT. This codes for CASSSGVWQGSNQPQHF. The full variable domain, in which reference TRBV5-8 and TRBJ1-5 provide the parts outside the CDR3, is EAGVTQSPTHLIKTRGQQATLRCSPISGHTSVYWYQQALGLGLQFLLWYDEGEERNRGNFPPRFSGRQFPNYSSELNVNALELEDSALYLCASSSGVWQGSNQPQHFGDGTRLSIL.